This record covers a single T cell receptor (beta chain). Its specificity is unknown. The CDR3 totals 17 residues. Germline CDR1 and CDR2: SGHRS and YFSETQ. Germline trimming cut 5 bases from V and 4 bases from J; bases unmatched to any gene: 13. This sample is part of a study of T cells after posttransplantation cyclophosphamide. Findings and caveats of the study: TRB overlap between skin or GI tissue T cells and blood was limited.

Sequencing was performed with immunoSEQ multiplex PCR; in TCRdb, only in-frame clones are kept and a portion is missing. The sample includes 30,000 or so clones, about nine tenths of them seen just once. J is TRBJ2-2 and V is TRBV5-1; 8 bases map to TRBD2. Sequencing input: PBMCs. This TCR came from a man aged 50 or older. CDR3 loop: CASRPAGVYLVTGELFF. The CDR3 DNA reads as TGCGCCAGCAGGCCAGCGGGGGTGTACCTCGTCACCGGGGAGCTGTTTTTT.